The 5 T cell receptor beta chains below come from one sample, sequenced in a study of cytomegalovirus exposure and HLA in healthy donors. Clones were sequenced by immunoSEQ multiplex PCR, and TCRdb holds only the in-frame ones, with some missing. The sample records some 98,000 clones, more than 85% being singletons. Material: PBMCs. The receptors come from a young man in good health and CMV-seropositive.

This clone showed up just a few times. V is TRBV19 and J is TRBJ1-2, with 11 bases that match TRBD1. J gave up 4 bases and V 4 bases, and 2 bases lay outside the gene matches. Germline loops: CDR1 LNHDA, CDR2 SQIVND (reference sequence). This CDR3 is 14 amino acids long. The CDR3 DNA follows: TGTGCCAGTAGTACAGGGACAGGGGGCTATGGCTACACCTTC. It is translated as CASSTGTGGYGYTF.

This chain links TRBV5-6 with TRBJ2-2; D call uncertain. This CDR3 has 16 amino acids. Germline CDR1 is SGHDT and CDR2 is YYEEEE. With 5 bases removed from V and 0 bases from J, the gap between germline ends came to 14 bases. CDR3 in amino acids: CASRAGMPTNTGELFF. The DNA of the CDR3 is TGTGCCAGCAGGGCAGGCATGCCCACGAACACCGGGGAGCTGTTTTTT.

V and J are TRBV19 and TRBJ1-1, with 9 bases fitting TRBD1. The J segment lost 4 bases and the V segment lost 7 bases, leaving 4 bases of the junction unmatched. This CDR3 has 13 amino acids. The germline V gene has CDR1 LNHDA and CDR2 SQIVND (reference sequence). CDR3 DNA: TGTGCCAGTATAGTGACAGGGGGCACTGAAGCTTTCTTT. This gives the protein CASIVTGGTEAFF.

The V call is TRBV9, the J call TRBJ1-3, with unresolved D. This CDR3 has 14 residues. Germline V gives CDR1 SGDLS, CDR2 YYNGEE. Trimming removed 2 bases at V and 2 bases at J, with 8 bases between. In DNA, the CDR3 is TGTGCCAGCAGCGTCGGTACCCCTGGAAACACCATATATTTT. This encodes CASSVGTPGNTIYF.

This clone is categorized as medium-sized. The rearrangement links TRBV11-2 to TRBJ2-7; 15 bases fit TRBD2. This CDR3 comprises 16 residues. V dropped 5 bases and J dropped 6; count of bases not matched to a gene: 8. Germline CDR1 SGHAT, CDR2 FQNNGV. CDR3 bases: TGTGCCAGCAGCAGCGAGGGACTAGCGGGAGGATCCGAGCAGTACTTC. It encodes CASSSEGLAGGSEQYF.